The T cell receptor (beta chain) described here comes from a study of T-cell reconstitution after alpha-beta-depleted transplantation in children. The authors prepared the TCRbeta library with unique molecular identifiers. TCRdb itself ran the PCR reads through MiXCR, one entry per CDR3 protein. Among about 500,000 distinct CDR3 sequences listed, around a third were seen once. Sequencing used PBMCs from the stem cell graft donor, obtained from the stem cell graft. This TCR derives from a human donor who donated a stem cell graft to a child with aplastic anemia.

DNA of the CDR3: TGTGCCAGCAGCGGAAGGGGAACTGGAAACACCATATATTTT. Residues: CASSGRGTGNTIYF. The gene calls are TRBV6-1 and TRBJ1-3; tentative D call: TRBD1 (5 bases). The CDR3 has 14 residues. Germline CDR1 reads MNHNS; CDR2 reads SASEGT. Deletions cut 6 bases from V and 2 bases from J, with 11 bases between.